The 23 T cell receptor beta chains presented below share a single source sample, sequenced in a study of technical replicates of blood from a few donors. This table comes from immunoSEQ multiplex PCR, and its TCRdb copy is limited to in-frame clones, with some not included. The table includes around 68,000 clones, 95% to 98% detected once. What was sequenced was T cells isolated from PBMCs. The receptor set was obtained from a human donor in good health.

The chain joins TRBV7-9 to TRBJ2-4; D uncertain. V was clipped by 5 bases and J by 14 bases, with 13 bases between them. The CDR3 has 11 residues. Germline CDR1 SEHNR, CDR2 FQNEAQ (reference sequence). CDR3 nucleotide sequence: TGTGCCAGCAGCCAAGAAGAGGCGGAGTACTTC. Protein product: CASSQEEAEYF.

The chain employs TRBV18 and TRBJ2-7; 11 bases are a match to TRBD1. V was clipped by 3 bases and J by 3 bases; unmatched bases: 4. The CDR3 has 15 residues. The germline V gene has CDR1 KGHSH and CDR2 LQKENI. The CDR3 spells CASSPLGTGGYEQYF. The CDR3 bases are TGTGCCAGCTCACCGCTAGGGACAGGGGGCTACGAGCAGTACTTC.

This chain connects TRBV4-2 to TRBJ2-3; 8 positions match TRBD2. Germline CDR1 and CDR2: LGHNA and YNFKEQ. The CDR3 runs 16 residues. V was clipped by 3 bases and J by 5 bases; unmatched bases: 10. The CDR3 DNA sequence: TGTGCCAGCAGCCACTCGGGACTAGAAGTGATAGATACGCAGTATTTT. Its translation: CASSHSGLEVIDTQYF.

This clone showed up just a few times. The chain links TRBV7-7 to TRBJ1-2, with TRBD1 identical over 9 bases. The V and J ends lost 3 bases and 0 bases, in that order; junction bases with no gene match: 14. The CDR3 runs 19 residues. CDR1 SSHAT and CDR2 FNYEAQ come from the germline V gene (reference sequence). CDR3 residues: CASSLAGQGSDSANYGYTF. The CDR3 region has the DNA TGTGCCAGCAGCTTGGCTGGACAGGGGTCGGATTCAGCTAACTATGGCTACACCTTC.

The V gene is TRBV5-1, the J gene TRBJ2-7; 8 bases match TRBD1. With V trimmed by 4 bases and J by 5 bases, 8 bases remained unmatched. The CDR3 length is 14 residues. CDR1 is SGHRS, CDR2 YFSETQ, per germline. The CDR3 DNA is TGCGCCAGCAGCCCAGGGACAGGCCCAAACGAGCAGTACTTC. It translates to CASSPGTGPNEQYF.

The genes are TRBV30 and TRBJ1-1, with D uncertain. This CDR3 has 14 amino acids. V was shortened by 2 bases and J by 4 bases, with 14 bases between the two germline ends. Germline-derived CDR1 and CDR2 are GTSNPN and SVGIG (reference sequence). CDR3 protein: CAWSSPGVGTEAFF. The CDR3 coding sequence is TGTGCCTGGAGTAGTCCCGGGGTTGGCACTGAAGCTTTCTTT. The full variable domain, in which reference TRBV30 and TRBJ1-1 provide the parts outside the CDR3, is SQTIHQWPATLVQPVGSPLSLECTVEGTSNPNLYWYRQAAGRGLQLLFYSVGIGQISSEVPQNLSASRPQDRQFILSSKKLLLSDSGFYLCAWSSPGVGTEAFFGQGTRLTVV.

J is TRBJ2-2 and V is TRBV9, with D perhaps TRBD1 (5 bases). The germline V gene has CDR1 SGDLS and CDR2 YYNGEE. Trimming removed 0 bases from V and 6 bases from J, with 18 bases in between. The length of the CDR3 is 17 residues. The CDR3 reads CASSVEVGRLNSGELFF. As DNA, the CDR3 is TGTGCCAGCAGCGTAGAGGTGGGGCGCCTCAACTCCGGGGAGCTGTTTTTT. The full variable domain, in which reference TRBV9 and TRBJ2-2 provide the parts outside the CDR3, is DSGVTQTPKHLITATGQRVTLRCSPRSGDLSVYWYQQSLDQGLQFLIQYYNGEERAKGNILERFSAQQFPDLHSELNLSSLELGDSALYFCASSVEVGRLNSGELFFGEGSRLTVL.

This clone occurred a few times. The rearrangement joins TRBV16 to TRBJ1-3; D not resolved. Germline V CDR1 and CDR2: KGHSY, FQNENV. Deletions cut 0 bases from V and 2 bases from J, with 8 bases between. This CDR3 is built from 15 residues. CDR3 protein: CASSQSRVTGNTIYF. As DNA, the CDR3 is TGTGCCAGCAGCCAATCTCGGGTTACTGGAAACACCATATATTTT.

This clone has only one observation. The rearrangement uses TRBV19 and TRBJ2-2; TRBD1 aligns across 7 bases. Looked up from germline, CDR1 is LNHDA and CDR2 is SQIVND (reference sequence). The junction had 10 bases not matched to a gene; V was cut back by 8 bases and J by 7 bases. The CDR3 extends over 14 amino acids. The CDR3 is CASGRQGRNGELFF. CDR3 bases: TGTGCCAGTGGGCGACAGGGTAGGAACGGGGAGCTGTTTTTT.

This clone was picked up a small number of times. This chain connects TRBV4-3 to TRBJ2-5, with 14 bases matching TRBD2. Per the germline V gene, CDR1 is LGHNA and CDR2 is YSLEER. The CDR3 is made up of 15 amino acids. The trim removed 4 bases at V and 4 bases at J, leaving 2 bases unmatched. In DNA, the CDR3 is TGCGCCAGCAGCCTTGGGACTAGCGGGAGAGAGACCCAGTACTTC. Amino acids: CASSLGTSGRETQYF.

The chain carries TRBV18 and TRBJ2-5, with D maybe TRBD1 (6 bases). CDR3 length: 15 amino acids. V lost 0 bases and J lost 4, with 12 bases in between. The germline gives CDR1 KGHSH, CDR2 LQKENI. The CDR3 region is CASSPPPRGGETQYF. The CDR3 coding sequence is TGTGCCAGCTCACCACCGCCCAGGGGTGGAGAGACCCAGTACTTC.

CDR3 sequence (DNA): TGCGCCAGCAGCCTGGGACAGGGATGGGAGGCTTTCTTT. Protein product: CASSLGQGWEAFF. The rearrangement links TRBV5-1 to TRBJ1-1; 9 nucleotides line up with TRBD1. This CDR3 contains 13 residues. V lost 4 bases and J lost 11; bases outside the gene matches: 9. Germline lookup yields CDR1 SGHRS and CDR2 YFSETQ.

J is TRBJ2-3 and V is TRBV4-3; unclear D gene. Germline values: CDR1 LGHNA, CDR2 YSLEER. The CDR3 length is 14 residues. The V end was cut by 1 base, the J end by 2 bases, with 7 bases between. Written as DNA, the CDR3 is TGCGCCAGCAGCCAAGTAGCCACCACAGATACGCAGTATTTT. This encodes CASSQVATTDTQYF.

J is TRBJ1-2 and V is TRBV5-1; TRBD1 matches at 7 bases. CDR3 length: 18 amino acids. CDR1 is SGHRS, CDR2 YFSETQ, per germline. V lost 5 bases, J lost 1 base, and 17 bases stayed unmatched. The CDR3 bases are TGCGCCAGCAGTCCCTTACCTTCCGCGACAGGGCTTAACTATGGCTACACCTTC. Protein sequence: CASSPLPSATGLNYGYTF.

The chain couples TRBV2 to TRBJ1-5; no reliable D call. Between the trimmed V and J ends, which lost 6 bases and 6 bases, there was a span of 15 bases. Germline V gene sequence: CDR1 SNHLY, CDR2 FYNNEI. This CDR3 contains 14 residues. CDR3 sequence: CASSQVARSQPQHF. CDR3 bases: TGTGCCAGCAGCCAAGTTGCACGGAGTCAGCCCCAGCATTTT.

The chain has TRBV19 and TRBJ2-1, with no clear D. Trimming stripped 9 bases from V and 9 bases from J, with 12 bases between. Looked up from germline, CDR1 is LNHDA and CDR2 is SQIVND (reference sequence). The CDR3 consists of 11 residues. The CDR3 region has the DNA TGTGCCAGCAAGAGGCCGGGTGAGCAGTTCTTC. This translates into CASKRPGEQFF.

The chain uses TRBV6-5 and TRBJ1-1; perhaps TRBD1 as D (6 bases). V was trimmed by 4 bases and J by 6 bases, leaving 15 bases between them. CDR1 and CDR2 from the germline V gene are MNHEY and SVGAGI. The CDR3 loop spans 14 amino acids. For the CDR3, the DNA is TGTGCCAGCAGTTTCAGGGGCCCTGATGCTGAAGCTTTCTTT. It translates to CASSFRGPDAEAFF.

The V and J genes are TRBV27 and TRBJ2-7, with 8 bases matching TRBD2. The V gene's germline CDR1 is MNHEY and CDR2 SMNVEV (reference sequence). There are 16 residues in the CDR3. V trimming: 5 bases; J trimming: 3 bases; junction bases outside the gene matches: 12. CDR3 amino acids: CASSLESGGGLYEQYF. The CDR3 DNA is TGTGCCAGCAGTCTAGAGAGCGGGGGAGGCCTCTACGAGCAGTACTTC.

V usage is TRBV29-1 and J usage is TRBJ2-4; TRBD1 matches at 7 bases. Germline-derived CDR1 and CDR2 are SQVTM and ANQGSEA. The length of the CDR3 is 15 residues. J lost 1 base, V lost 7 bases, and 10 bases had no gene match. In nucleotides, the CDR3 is TGCAGCGCATCAGACAGGGATGGGGCCAAAAACATTCAGTACTTC. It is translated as CSASDRDGAKNIQYF.

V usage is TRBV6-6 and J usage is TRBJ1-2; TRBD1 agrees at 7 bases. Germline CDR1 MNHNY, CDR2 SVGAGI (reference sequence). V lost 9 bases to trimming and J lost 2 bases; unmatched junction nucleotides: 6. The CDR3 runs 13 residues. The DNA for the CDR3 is TGTGCCAGTGGGAAGGGGGCGAACTATGGCTACACCTTC. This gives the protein CASGKGANYGYTF.

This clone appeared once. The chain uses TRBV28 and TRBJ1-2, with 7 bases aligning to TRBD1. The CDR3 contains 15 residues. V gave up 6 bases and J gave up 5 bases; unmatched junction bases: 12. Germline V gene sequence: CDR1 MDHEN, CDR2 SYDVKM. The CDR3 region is CASSPGTAAGYGYTF. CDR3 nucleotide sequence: TGTGCCAGCAGCCCCGGGACAGCGGCAGGTTATGGCTACACCTTC.

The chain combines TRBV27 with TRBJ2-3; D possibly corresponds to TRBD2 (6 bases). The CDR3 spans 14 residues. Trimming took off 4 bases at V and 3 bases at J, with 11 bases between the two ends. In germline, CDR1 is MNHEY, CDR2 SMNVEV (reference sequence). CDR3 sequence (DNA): TGTGCCAGCAGTTCCCATCTAGCGACAGATACGCAGTATTTT. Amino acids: CASSSHLATDTQYF.

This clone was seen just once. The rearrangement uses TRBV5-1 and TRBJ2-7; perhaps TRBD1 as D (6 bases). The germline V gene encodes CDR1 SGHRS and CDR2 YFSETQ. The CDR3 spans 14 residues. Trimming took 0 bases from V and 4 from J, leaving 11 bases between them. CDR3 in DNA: TGCGCCAGCAGCTTGGACTGGACAGAATACGAGCAGTACTTC. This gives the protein CASSLDWTEYEQYF.